This TCR beta chain was captured in a study of Ad26.COV2.S vaccination and SARS-CoV-2 variants. Sequencing was performed with immunoSEQ multiplex PCR; in TCRdb, only in-frame clones are kept and a portion is missing. This table holds under 150,000 clones, roughly 85% found once. CDR1 SNHLY and CDR2 FYNNEI come from the germline V gene. V shed 8 bases and J 2 bases; nucleotides not matched to a gene: 8. The CDR3 is 14 amino acids. V is TRBV2 and J is TRBJ2-5, with TRBD1 matching 7 bases. This clonotype was obtained from a human donor who had recovered from COVID-19. Here the sequenced sample was peripheral blood, taken after recovery from COVID-19. CDR3 coding DNA: TGTGCCAGCGAACCCAGGACAGGACAAGAGACCCAGTACTTC. It is translated as CASEPRTGQETQYF.